The TCR beta chain described here comes from a study of blood T cell repertoires in COVID-19. At the level of the study: Researchers got acute and convalescent COVID-19 samples from the United States, Italy and Spain.

Per the study methods: Amplification of reference gene primers was used by the study to estimate nucleated cell counts. The method was immunoSEQ multiplex PCR; TCRdb's version includes in-frame clones alone and lacks a portion of them. V and J calls and clone size come straight from that table; D and trimming were deduced from the DNA. This table holds about 400,000 clones, 70% to 90% found once. In regard to this clone: The same CDR3 can be traced to other DNA sequences in this sample.

Clinical history as reported by participants underpinned cohort assignment. This clonotype was obtained from a woman between 35 and 50 years old with acute COVID-19. Material: PBMCs or T cells enriched from blood (not recorded which).

CDR3 residues: CASSPDTNYGYTF. CDR3 bases: TGTGCCAGCTCACCAGACACTAACTATGGCTACACCTTC. V usage is TRBV18 and J usage is TRBJ1-2; D ambiguous. Germline CDR1 and CDR2: KGHSH and LQKENI. This CDR3 is 13 amino acids long. The V end lost 2 bases, the J end lost 0 bases, and 4 bases lay between the germline ends.